This T cell receptor (beta chain) was profiled in a study of T cell repertoires in cytomegalovirus infection. V was cut by 4 bases and J by 6 bases, with 10 bases left in between. The CDR3 spans 13 residues. Germline V gives CDR1 SGHNT, CDR2 YYREEE (reference sequence). A single record per CDR3 protein comes from TCRdb applying MiXCR to the reads. Of approximately 490,000 distinct CDR3 sequences in the sample, about 11% are singletons; the top ten hold more than 8.5%. This clonotype appeared a few times. Antigen: not known. Overall study results and limits: Summed frequency of public TCR beta families distinguished CMV carriers with the relevant HLA.

Sequencing was carried out using PBMCs. This chain links TRBV5-4 with TRBJ2-2; perhaps TRBD2 as D (5 bases). The sequence was obtained from a human donor in good health (CMV status not recorded). Some clones in this sample may be carry-over from other donors' samples. The chain's CDR3 is CASSQADAGELFF. CDR3 bases: TGTGCCAGCAGCCAAGCGGACGCCGGGGAGCTGTTTTTT.